Below, 32 T cell receptor beta chains from the same sample are listed, as sequenced in a study of blood T cells in healthy people across ages. It was with a sample-barcoded 5' primer and a J-beta primer mix that a second PCR of roughly 7 to 12 cycles was run. MiXCR, applied by TCRdb to the 5' RACE reads, yields one record per CDR3 protein. The table lists around 670,000 distinct CDR3 sequences, approximately 30% of them singletons, with 15% to 19% in the top ten. Sequenced input: blood. The receptors stem from a woman of 80 years or more in good health.

This clonotype was seen many times. The chain recombines TRBV5-5 with TRBJ2-5; no clear D. CDR1 is SGHKS and CDR2 is YYEKEE in the germline V gene (reference sequence). CDR3 size: 16 residues. Trimming took 0 bases from V and 5 from J, leaving 17 bases between them. CDR3 residues: CASSLDGRMGGETQYF. The DNA for the CDR3 is TGTGCCAGCAGCTTGGATGGGCGAATGGGTGGGGAGACCCAGTACTTC.

V is TRBV19 and J is TRBJ2-1, with TRBD2 matching 7 bases. The CDR3 consists of 19 residues. The germline V gene has CDR1 LNHDA and CDR2 SQIVND (reference sequence). The junction had 21 bases not matched to a gene; V was cut back by 3 bases and J by 7 bases. The CDR3 loop is CASSMPPLLVLGGSNEQFF. The DNA for the CDR3 is TGTGCCAGTAGTATGCCCCCACTCCTTGTACTCGGGGGGAGTAATGAGCAGTTCTTC.

This clonotype has only a few counts. The chain employs TRBV30 and TRBJ1-2; unclear D gene. The germline V gene encodes CDR1 GTSNPN and CDR2 SVGIG (reference sequence). The ends were cut back, 7 bases at V and 1 base at J, with 16 bases in the middle. The CDR3 is 14 residues long. The CDR3 sequence is CASTPQRVNYGYTF. The CDR3 bases are TGTGCCTCAACTCCCCAACGGGTTAACTATGGCTACACCTTC.

The chain uses TRBV20-1 and TRBJ1-3; the D is unclear. CDR1 and CDR2 (germline): DFQATT, SNEGSKA (reference sequence). With 0 bases removed from V and 7 bases from J, the gap between germline ends came to 10 bases. The length of the CDR3 is 13 residues. The CDR3: CSARDRPGNTIYF. CDR3 sequence (DNA): TGCAGTGCTAGAGATCGACCCGGGAACACCATATATTTT.

This clonotype was detected only a few times. A much larger clone is a single base away; this may be a read error. This rearrangement joins TRBV4-2 to TRBJ2-1; D gene uncertain. V dropped 0 bases and J dropped 10 bases, with 16 bases sitting between them. CDR1 is LGHNA, CDR2 YNFKEQ, per germline. This CDR3 has 15 amino acids. The CDR3 loop is CASSQDSQDNYEQFF. The CDR3 nucleotides are TGTGCCAGCAGCCAAGATAGCCAGGATAACTACGAGCAGTTCTTC.

This clonotype was counted ten times or more. The chain employs TRBV5-6 and TRBJ1-2; a weak D match, TRBD1 (5 bases). V was pared by 2 bases and J by 4 bases, with 12 bases between. The CDR3 runs 14 residues. Germline V lookup: CDR1 SGHDT, CDR2 YYEEEE. The CDR3 here is CASSFGRVIYGYTF. Here the CDR3 DNA reads TGTGCCAGCAGCTTTGGCAGGGTGATCTATGGCTACACCTTC.

This clonotype was picked up one time. A single base separates this from a much larger clone, so it may be a read error. The chain employs TRBV20-1 and TRBJ1-2; D is perhaps TRBD1 (6 bases). This CDR3 contains 16 residues. Germline V gene data show CDR1 as DFQATT and CDR2 as SNEGSKA (reference sequence). CDR3 nucleotide sequence: TGCAGTGCTGGAGATAAGGTAGAGCAGGGGAGAAACGGCTACACCTTC. Residues: CSAGDKVEQGRNGYTF.

This clonotype counts as medium-sized. The chain uses TRBV20-1 and TRBJ2-7; TRBD2 is a possible D gene (6 bases). The length of the CDR3 is 14 residues. CDR1 and CDR2 (germline): DFQATT, SNEGSKA (reference sequence). V was cut by 1 base and J by 3 bases, with 13 bases left in between. The DNA of the CDR3 is TGCAGTGCTAGAGGGGGGGACCTACACTACGAGCAGTACTTC. This sequence encodes CSARGGDLHYEQYF.

This clonotype was recorded many times. One base away lies a much larger clone, so this may be a sequencing read error. The CDR3 reads CASSWTSGGYEQYF. The CDR3 region has the DNA TGCGCCAGCAGCTGGACTAGCGGGGGCTACGAGCAGTACTTC. This chain joins TRBV5-1 and TRBJ2-7, with 13 bases lining up with TRBD2. V lost 3 bases, J lost 3 bases, and 0 bases stayed unmatched. This CDR3 is built from 14 residues. Germline assignment: CDR1 SGHRS and CDR2 YFSETQ.

The chain employs TRBV2 and TRBJ2-5; D is tentatively TRBD1 or TRBD2 (5 bases each). Germline V lookup: CDR1 SNHLY, CDR2 FYNNEI. The CDR3 runs 15 residues. V was trimmed by 5 bases and J by 11 bases, leaving 24 bases between them. DNA for the CDR3: TGTGCCAGCAGTACAACCGGGACGGTCTACAATGAGCAGTACTTC. Its protein product is CASSTTGTVYNEQYF.

This clonotype was seen a handful of times. The V call is TRBV6-5, the J call TRBJ1-1, with 8 positions matching TRBD1. The length of the CDR3 is 15 residues. Losses at the gene ends were 6 bases for V and 4 bases for J; bases not matched to a gene: 10. Per the germline V gene, CDR1 is MNHEY and CDR2 is SVGAGI. CDR3 sequence (DNA): TGTGCCAGCAGGATAGAGCCCGGGACAGGCACTGAAGCTTTCTTT. Translation: CASRIEPGTGTEAFF.

This clonotype appeared many times. The chain joins TRBV11-2 to TRBJ2-5; 7 bases match TRBD1. V lost 2 bases and J lost 2; bases outside the gene matches: 2. Germline V gene data show CDR1 as SGHAT and CDR2 as FQNNGV. This CDR3 has 14 amino acids. CDR3 in amino acids: CASSLWDRQETQYF. The CDR3 DNA reads TGTGCCAGCAGCTTATGGGACAGACAAGAGACCCAGTACTTC.

A note on this clonotype: A single base separates this from a much larger clone, so it may be a read error. The V and J genes are TRBV5-1 and TRBJ2-5, with TRBD2 matching 11 bases. The CDR3 contains 16 residues. From germline, CDR1 is SGHRS and CDR2 YFSETQ. J lost 4 bases, V lost 4 bases, and 9 bases had no gene match. CDR3 sequence (DNA): TGCGCCAGCAGCACTAGCGGGGGAAACGCCCGAGAGACCCAGTACTTC. This translates into CASSTSGGNARETQYF.

This clonotype was seen repeatedly, ten times or more. This chain connects TRBV5-1 to TRBJ2-5; 8 bases align to TRBD1. Germline V gives CDR1 SGHRS, CDR2 YFSETQ. Trimming cost V 4 bases and J 5 bases; bases outside gene matches: 13. There are 16 residues in the CDR3. CDR3 amino acids: CASSPGDRGPDETQYF. The CDR3 DNA reads as TGCGCCAGCAGCCCGGGCGACAGGGGTCCGGACGAGACCCAGTACTTC.

The chain employs TRBV4-3 and TRBJ1-2, with 8 nucleotides matching TRBD1. The CDR3 runs 15 residues. The J segment lost 8 bases and the V segment lost 2 bases, leaving 10 bases of the junction unmatched. Germline V gives CDR1 LGHNA, CDR2 YSLEER. The CDR3 loop is CASSQIGQGSQGYTF. The CDR3 DNA follows: TGCGCCAGCAGCCAAATCGGACAGGGATCGCAGGGCTACACCTTC.

Comments on this clonotype: The germline gene is not matched at one end of the junction; a read error may be the cause. V and J are TRBV7-9 and TRBJ1-2; D not certain. The CDR3 totals 13 residues. CDR1 and CDR2 (germline): SEHNR, FQNEAQ (reference sequence). The DNA for the CDR3 is TGTTCCAGCAGCTTCGGCTCTAACTATGGCTACACCTTC. Translation gives CSSSFGSNYGYTF.

Notes on this clonotype: This clone may be a read error of a much larger clone one base away. This chain connects TRBV15 to TRBJ2-7, with D perhaps TRBD2 (6 bases). Germline CDR1 is LNHNV and CDR2 is YYDKDF (reference sequence). The CDR3 totals 14 residues. V was clipped by 3 bases and J by 0 bases, with 9 bases between them. CDR3 sequence reads: CATSRGGNSYEQYF. For the CDR3, the DNA is TGTGCCACCAGCAGGGGAGGTAACTCCTACGAGCAGTACTTC.

There are a few counts of this clonotype. The chain joins TRBV7-9 to TRBJ1-1; D is perhaps TRBD1 (6 bases). Germline V gene sequence: CDR1 SEHNR, CDR2 FQNEAQ (reference sequence). The germline V and J ends were trimmed by 5 bases and 1 base, with 17 bases remaining between them. The CDR3 has 16 residues. The CDR3 sequence is CASSPRGGRQNTEAFF. For the CDR3, the DNA is TGTGCCAGCAGCCCTAGGGGGGGGCGACAGAACACTGAAGCTTTCTTT.

The rearrangement links TRBV25-1 to TRBJ2-5; the match to TRBD2 covers 7 bases. The J call is doubtful: the DNA matches TRBJ2-7 better. Germline-derived CDR1 and CDR2 are MGHDK and SYGVNS. The CDR3 runs to 14 residues. CDR3 sequence: CASSESGGSGEQYF. The CDR3 DNA sequence: TGTGCCAGCAGTGAATCGGGGGGATCAGGCGAGCAGTACTTC.

Notes on this clonotype: With a much larger clone just one base away, this may be a read error. The rearrangement joins TRBV29-1 to TRBJ1-2, with D hard to call. V shed 8 bases and J shed 5 bases, with 12 bases lying between them. The CDR3 sequence is 11 residues long. Germline assignment: CDR1 SQVTM and CDR2 ANQGSEA. CDR3 DNA: TGCAGCACTGAGGGAGGGTATGGCTACACCTTC. It specifies CSTEGGYGYTF.

CDR3 sequence: CASSYSGEGNSPLHF. The CDR3 bases are TGTGCCAGCAGTTACTCGGGGGAGGGGAATTCACCCCTCCACTTT. V is TRBV6-6 and J is TRBJ1-6; a possible D gene is TRBD1 (5 bases). Germline CDR1 reads MNHNY; CDR2 reads SVGAGI (reference sequence). Trimming took 0 bases from V and 7 from J, leaving 10 bases between them. The CDR3 sequence is 15 residues long.

This clonotype was counted ten times or more. The chain joins TRBV7-3 to TRBJ2-3; 10 bases map to TRBD2. The CDR3 has 16 residues. Germline V gene lookup returns CDR1 SGHTA and CDR2 FQGTGA. V dropped 5 bases and J dropped 7; count of bases not matched to a gene: 12. CDR3 sequence reads: CASSPFTSGVANTQYF. In DNA form, the CDR3 reads TGTGCCAGCAGCCCGTTCACTAGCGGGGTTGCGAATACGCAGTATTTT.

A word on this clonotype: A much larger clone sits a single nucleotide away, making a read error possible. This rearrangement joins TRBV30 to TRBJ2-7, with D unresolved. Trimming pared 1 base from V and 7 bases from J, leaving 2 bases between. CDR3 length: 9 amino acids. Germline V gives CDR1 GTSNPN, CDR2 SVGIG (reference sequence). This chain's CDR3 is CAWSGEQYF. The CDR3 DNA follows: TGTGCCTGGAGTGGGGAGCAGTACTTC.

V is TRBV20-1 and J is TRBJ2-4, with 7 bases identical to TRBD2. The J call may be incorrect, as the DNA end agrees better with TRBJ2-7. Germline CDR1 DFQATT, CDR2 SNEGSKA (reference sequence). The CDR3 covers 15 residues. This chain's CDR3 is CSARDWEGNSYEQYF. CDR3 DNA: TGCAGTGCTAGAGATTGGGAGGGAAACTCCTACGAGCAGTACTTC.

Comment on this clonotype: This clone may be a read error of a much larger clone one base away. V and J are TRBV12-3 or TRBV12-4 and TRBJ2-1, with TRBD2 matching 9 bases. The V and J ends lost 7 bases and 5 bases, in that order; junction bases with no gene match: 6. CDR3 length: 14 residues. The CDR3 DNA follows: TGTGCCAGCACCAATAGCGGGAGTGACAATGAGCAGTTCTTC. Translation gives CASTNSGSDNEQFF.

The chain joins TRBV20-1 to TRBJ1-5; TRBD1 matches at 7 bases. CDR3 length: 14 amino acids. CDR1 is DFQATT, CDR2 SNEGSKA, per germline (reference sequence). V was pared by 6 bases and J by 7 bases, with 12 bases of the junction left unmatched. The CDR3 nucleotides are TGCAGTGCCCTCATCGCAGGGGGGACGCAGCCCCAGCATTTT. It specifies CSALIAGGTQPQHF.

This clonotype was counted ten times or more. This may be a read error: a much more frequent sequence differs by one nucleotide. The CDR3 sequence is CASSPRTSSNEQYF. CDR3 in DNA: TGTGCCAGCAGCCCCCGGACTAGCAGCAATGAGCAGTACTTC. The rearrangement links TRBV9 to TRBJ2-5; TRBD2 matches at 8 bases. Germline values: CDR1 SGDLS, CDR2 YYNGEE. The CDR3 runs 14 residues. Trimming cost V 4 bases and J 11 bases; bases outside gene matches: 13.

The sample holds many counts of this clonotype. This chain connects TRBV25-1 to TRBJ2-1, with 15 bases fitting TRBD2. CDR1 MGHDK and CDR2 SYGVNS come from the germline V gene. The CDR3 is made up of 17 amino acids. With 10 bases clipped from V and 0 bases from J, the junction kept 7 bases outside the gene matches. Written as DNA, the CDR3 is TGTGCCACCTCCGGGACTAGCGGGGGGAGCTCCTACAATGAGCAGTTCTTC. The encoded protein is CATSGTSGGSSYNEQFF.

This clonotype was seen repeatedly, ten times or more. This chain connects TRBV9 to TRBJ2-5; no reliable D call. The V gene's germline CDR1 is SGDLS and CDR2 YYNGEE. With 4 bases removed from V and 4 bases from J, the gap between germline ends came to 17 bases. CDR3 size: 15 residues. CDR3: CASSLGRQTLETQYF. DNA of the CDR3: TGTGCCAGCAGCCTAGGACGGCAGACCCTAGAGACCCAGTACTTC.

In its sample, this clonotype was seen many times. The chain uses TRBV5-6 and TRBJ2-5; D may be TRBD2 (6 bases). The CDR3 loop spans 14 amino acids. Germline V gene lookup returns CDR1 SGHDT and CDR2 YYEEEE. V was trimmed by 4 bases and J by 7 bases, leaving 17 bases between them. The CDR3 reads CASSRETGLGTQYF. In DNA form, the CDR3 reads TGTGCCAGCAGCAGGGAAACGGGACTCGGGACCCAGTACTTC.

The chain combines TRBV6-1 with TRBJ1-2, with unresolved D. Looked up from germline, CDR1 is MNHNS and CDR2 is SASEGT. The V and J ends lost 7 bases and 4 bases respectively, with 13 bases between them. The CDR3 extends over 13 amino acids. The CDR3 nucleotides are TGTGCCAGCACGCTCACGGGTCTCTATGGCTACACCTTC. The encoded protein is CASTLTGLYGYTF.

This clonotype was counted many times. CDR3 in DNA: TGTGCCAGCAGCTCAACCCGGGGAAGAGGCTATGGCTACACCTTC. It yields the protein CASSSTRGRGYGYTF. The genes are TRBV7-9 and TRBJ1-2; D uncertain. The V end lost 4 bases, the J end lost 4 bases, and 16 bases lay between the germline ends. The germline CDR1 and CDR2 sequences are SEHNR and FQNEAQ (reference sequence). The CDR3 runs 15 residues.